The 27 T cell receptor beta chains in this list originate from one sample, sequenced in a study of shared clonotypes between healthy human individuals (dated by TCRdb to about 2020). Receptors were amplified or captured by the immunoSEQ multiplex PCR assay. Drawn from immuneACCESS, this table holds only the in-frame rearrangements with V and J called that TCRdb kept. Clones are partly lost; checked studies trace under half to an unresolved V gene and leave the rest unexplained. This sample has 2 million to 2.5 million clones in its table, and 92% of those were observed once. 0.37% of the sample rests with the top ten. Source material: naive CD4+ T cells from PBMCs. Reading the label with the study, this specimen's cell subset or site is: CD45RA+ positively selected. The receptors were gathered from a man in his late teens or twenties in good health. Some clones in this sample may be carry-over from other donors' samples.

The chain is built from TRBV6-1 and TRBJ2-7; D unclear. From germline, CDR1 is MNHNS and CDR2 SASEGT. CDR3 size: 14 residues. V lost 1 base and J 2 bases, leaving 9 bases between the germline ends. In nucleotides, the CDR3 is TGTGCCAGCAGTGAAGGGCCCCCTCCCTACGAGCAGTACTTC. Translating it yields CASSEGPPPYEQYF.

The chain employs TRBV6-6 and TRBJ2-4; TRBD1 is a possible D gene (5 bases). CDR3 size: 16 residues. The V and J ends lost 5 bases and 1 base respectively, with 15 bases between them. Germline V gene data show CDR1 as MNHNY and CDR2 as SVGAGI (reference sequence). CDR3 coding DNA: TGTGCCAGCAGTGGACATCCAGAAGGGGCCAAAAACATTCAGTACTTC. The encoded protein is CASSGHPEGAKNIQYF.

V gene TRBV2 combines with J gene TRBJ2-5; D is possibly TRBD2 (6 bases). The CDR3 has 15 amino acids. CDR1 is SNHLY, CDR2 FYNNEI, per germline. Trimming removed 6 bases from V and 1 base from J, with 15 bases in between. CDR3 DNA: TGTGCCAGCAGGGGAACGGGAGCCTTCCAAGAGACCCAGTACTTC. This translates into CASRGTGAFQETQYF.

The chain recombines TRBV9 with TRBJ1-2; a possible D gene is TRBD1 (6 bases). Germline CDR1 SGDLS, CDR2 YYNGEE. The CDR3 runs to 15 residues. Trimming pared 4 bases from V and 4 bases from J, leaving 17 bases between. The chain's CDR3 is CASSSTQGNRYGYTF. DNA for the CDR3: TGTGCCAGCAGCTCAACGCAGGGGAATCGCTATGGCTACACCTTC.

The rearrangement links TRBV5-5 to TRBJ1-2; possible D gene TRBD1, 5 bases. With 1 base removed from V and 4 bases from J, the gap between germline ends came to 8 bases. This CDR3 is built from 13 residues. The germline V gene has CDR1 SGHKS and CDR2 YYEKEE (reference sequence). This CDR3 is CASSLSRGYGYTF. CDR3 bases: TGTGCCAGCAGCTTGAGTAGGGGCTATGGCTACACCTTC. Full variable domain (remainder filled in from reference TRBV5-5 and TRBJ1-2): DAGVTQSPTHLIKTRGQQVTLRCSPISGHKSVSWYQQVLGQGPQFIFQYYEKEERGRGNFPDRFSARQFPNYSSELNVNALLLGDSALYLCASSLSRGYGYTFGSGTRLTVV.

The rearrangement joins TRBV18 to TRBJ2-5; D not resolved. With 2 bases removed from V and 3 bases from J, the gap between germline ends came to 13 bases. The CDR3 covers 15 residues. Germline assignment: CDR1 KGHSH and CDR2 LQKENI. CDR3 loop: CASSPRTRPEETQYF. CDR3 bases: TGTGCCAGCTCACCAAGGACGCGGCCTGAAGAGACCCAGTACTTC.

The chain recombines TRBV21-1 with TRBJ2-5; no check of the table's D call, TRBD1, against the DNA was made. TRBV21-1 is noted as a pseudogene. CDR3 length: 15 residues. Here the CDR3 DNA reads TGTGCCAGGGTAGACAGGGGGAGCTACCAAGAGACCCAGTACTTC. It codes for CARVDRGSYQETQYF.

This chain uses TRBV4-3 with TRBJ1-2; no reliable D call. This CDR3 spans 14 amino acids. Trimming removed 1 base from V and 0 bases from J, with 6 bases in between. CDR1 LGHNA and CDR2 YSLEER come from the germline V gene. The CDR3 nucleotides are TGCGCCAGCAGCCAAGTGAGAGCTAACTATGGCTACACCTTC. Translation: CASSQVRANYGYTF.

The chain carries TRBV27 and TRBJ2-1; 7 bases line up with TRBD2. Unmatched junction bases numbered 12, after V lost 4 bases and J lost 6 bases. Germline lookup yields CDR1 MNHEY and CDR2 SMNVEV (reference sequence). This CDR3 comprises 16 residues. This chain's CDR3 is CASSWFGEGPRNEQFF. CDR3 nucleotide sequence: TGTGCCAGCAGTTGGTTTGGGGAGGGCCCTCGCAATGAGCAGTTCTTC.

The rearrangement joins TRBV2 to TRBJ1-5; 7 bases map to TRBD1. Unmatched junction bases numbered 8, after V lost 4 bases and J lost 5 bases. CDR3 length: 15 residues. Germline-derived CDR1 and CDR2 are SNHLY and FYNNEI. In DNA, the CDR3 is TGTGCCAGCAGTGGTGAAGGGGGCGCTTATCAGCCCCAGCATTTT. It encodes CASSGEGGAYQPQHF.

The CDR3 here is CASSSLGSVEQYF. CDR3 bases: TGTGCCAGCAGTTCCCTGGGTAGCGTCGAGCAGTACTTC. The chain joins TRBV6-6 to TRBJ2-7, with TRBD2 as a possible D gene (5 bases). The V end was cut by 4 bases, the J end by 6 bases, with 13 bases between. Germline V gene lookup returns CDR1 MNHNY and CDR2 SVGAGI (reference sequence). The CDR3 contains 13 residues.

The chain recombines TRBV4-1 with TRBJ2-1, with D hard to call. Germline CDR1 reads MGHRA; CDR2 reads YSYEKL. V gave up 6 bases and J gave up 0 bases, with 3 bases separating them. This CDR3 spans 12 amino acids. The CDR3 sequence is CASRNSYNEQFF. In DNA, the CDR3 is TGCGCCAGCAGAAACTCCTACAATGAGCAGTTCTTC.

This clone appeared a single time. The chain combines TRBV7-2 with TRBJ2-1, with 7 positions matching TRBD1. The CDR3 is 14 residues long. Germline V gene sequence: CDR1 SGHTA, CDR2 FQGNSA. V gave up 5 bases and J gave up 5 bases; unmatched junction bases: 6. In nucleotides, the CDR3 is TGTGCCAGCAGCCAGGGGGTATCGAACAATGAGCAGTTCTTC. Translating gives CASSQGVSNNEQFF.

This sequence joins TRBV18 and TRBJ2-3; unclear D gene. There are 15 residues in the CDR3. Germline V gene sequence: CDR1 KGHSH, CDR2 LQKENI. V was clipped by 5 bases and J by 0 bases, with 12 bases between them. CDR3 residues: CASSTSQSSTDTQYF. The CDR3 nucleotides read TGTGCCAGCTCAACCTCTCAGAGTAGCACAGATACGCAGTATTTT.

Only one count was recorded for this clone. This chain uses TRBV7-2 with TRBJ2-3; 11 bases are a match to TRBD1. The CDR3 consists of 16 residues. V was clipped by 1 base and J by 1 base; unmatched bases: 1. CDR1 is SGHTA and CDR2 is FQGNSA in the germline V gene. The CDR3 region is CASSLVGQGGTDTQYF. The CDR3 region has the DNA TGTGCCAGCAGCTTAGTGGGACAGGGGGGCACAGATACGCAGTATTTT. Variable domain in full (rest from reference TRBV7-2 and TRBJ2-3): GAGVSQSPSNKVTEKGKDVELRCDPISGHTALYWYRQSLGQGLEFLIYFQGNSAPDKSGLPSDRFSAERTGGSVSTLTIQRTQQEDSAVYLCASSLVGQGGTDTQYFGPGTRLTVL.

The chain is built from TRBV19 and TRBJ1-4, with a possible D match to TRBD1 (5 bases). This CDR3 contains 13 residues. V was cut by 8 bases and J by 8 bases, with 15 bases left in between. CDR1 is LNHDA and CDR2 is SQIVND in the germline V gene (reference sequence). The CDR3 is CASVRGQGEKLFF. CDR3 sequence (DNA): TGTGCCAGTGTCCGGGGCCAAGGGGAAAAACTGTTTTTT.

This chain links TRBV7-8 with TRBJ1-5, with D hard to call. This CDR3 spans 13 amino acids. Germline V CDR1 and CDR2: SGHVS, FQNEAQ. Trimming stripped 5 bases from V and 15 bases from J, with 20 bases between. The CDR3 protein is CASSEGRGSQLHF. In DNA form, the CDR3 reads TGTGCCAGCAGCGAAGGCCGAGGGAGTCAGTTGCATTTT. The full variable domain, completed using reference TRBV7-8 and TRBJ1-5, is GAGVSQSPRYKVAKRGQDVALRCDPISGHVSLFWYQQALGQGPEFLTYFQNEAQLDKSGLPSDRFFAERPEGSVSTLKIQRTQQEDSAVYLCASSEGRGSQLHFGDGTRLSIL.

For this clone: Other DNA sequences in this specimen translate into the identical CDR3. The CDR3 bases are TGTGCCAGCAGTTACTCTGGGGGGCTAGCCAAAAACATTCAGTACTTC. The encoded protein is CASSYSGGLAKNIQYF. V gene TRBV6-5 combines with J gene TRBJ2-4, with D possibly called TRBD1 or TRBD2 (6 bases each). The CDR3 totals 16 residues. In germline, CDR1 is MNHEY, CDR2 SVGAGI. Trimming left V 0 bases short and J 0 bases short, with 9 bases between.

This rearrangement joins TRBV11-2 to TRBJ2-2; no clear D gene. The V end was cut by 3 bases, the J end by 0 bases, with 8 bases between. The length of the CDR3 is 15 residues. Germline loops: CDR1 SGHAT, CDR2 FQNNGV. CDR3 bases: TGTGCCAGCAGCTTTCAATTAGCGAACACCGGGGAGCTGTTTTTT. Amino acid sequence: CASSFQLANTGELFF.

The rearrangement links TRBV4-1 to TRBJ1-3; D unresolved. V was clipped by 0 bases and J by 0 bases, with 9 bases between them. Germline CDR1 reads MGHRA; CDR2 reads YSYEKL. The CDR3 runs 16 residues. The CDR3, as DNA: TGCGCCAGCAGCCAAGATTTGCGTTACTCTGGAAACACCATATATTTT. Protein product: CASSQDLRYSGNTIYF.

The CDR3 DNA follows: TGTGCCTGGAGTGTCGGACGGACAGATACGCAGTATTTT. It specifies CAWSVGRTDTQYF. V and J are TRBV30 and TRBJ2-3, with unresolved D. Germline-derived CDR1 and CDR2 are GTSNPN and SVGIG (reference sequence). Trimming left V 0 bases short and J 3 bases short, with 7 bases between. This CDR3 spans 13 amino acids.

This chain uses TRBV13 with TRBJ2-5, with TRBD2 matching 8 bases. This CDR3 comprises 17 residues. Germline V gives CDR1 PRHDT, CDR2 FYEKMQ (reference sequence). V gave up 5 bases and J gave up 4 bases; unmatched junction bases: 15. CDR3 sequence (DNA): TGTGCCAGCAGCGCCCAGTACCGGGAGGGATCGGCAGAGACCCAGTACTTC. It codes for CASSAQYREGSAETQYF.

The chain uses TRBV9 and TRBJ1-5, with 7 bases lining up with TRBD1. The CDR3 totals 14 residues. Germline-derived CDR1 and CDR2 are SGDLS and YYNGEE. V lost 3 bases to trimming and J lost 9 bases; unmatched junction nucleotides: 9. The DNA of the CDR3 is TGTGCCAGCAGCGCCGACAGGGAGGTATTGCCCCAGCATTTT. Its protein product is CASSADREVLPQHF. The full variable domain, with the rest looked up from reference TRBV9 and TRBJ1-5, is DSGVTQTPKHLITATGQRVTLRCSPRSGDLSVYWYQQSLDQGLQFLIQYYNGEERAKGNILERFSAQQFPDLHSELNLSSLELGDSALYFCASSADREVLPQHFGDGTRLSIL.

V usage is TRBV6-1 and J usage is TRBJ1-1; D ambiguous. This CDR3 region has 14 residues. Trimming removed 1 base from V and 1 base from J, with 7 bases in between. Per the germline V gene, CDR1 is MNHNS and CDR2 is SASEGT. The CDR3 sequence is CASSEVPANTEAFF. The DNA of the CDR3 is TGTGCCAGCAGTGAAGTCCCGGCGAACACTGAAGCTTTCTTT.

The chain joins TRBV28 to TRBJ2-5, with D hard to call. The CDR3 contains 11 residues. CDR1 MDHEN and CDR2 SYDVKM come from the germline V gene. V was shortened by 10 bases and J by 5 bases, with 11 bases between the two germline ends. In nucleotides, the CDR3 is TGTGCCACCAAAATCGGGGAGACCCAGTACTTC. It specifies CATKIGETQYF.

The chain employs TRBV11-1 and TRBJ2-7; TRBD2 matches at 8 bases. Trimming cost V 3 bases and J 5 bases; bases outside gene matches: 6. CDR1 SGHAT and CDR2 FQDESV come from the germline V gene (reference sequence). The CDR3 contains 14 residues. CDR3 region: CASSLRREGDEQYF. For the CDR3, the DNA is TGTGCCAGCAGCTTGAGACGGGAGGGGGACGAGCAGTACTTC.

The rearrangement uses TRBV7-2 and TRBJ2-2; D call uncertain. The V gene lost 6 bases and the J gene lost 4 bases, with 6 bases spanning the gap. This CDR3 contains 12 residues. Germline loops: CDR1 SGHTA, CDR2 FQGNSA. The CDR3 region is CASRLTTGELFF. Here the CDR3 DNA reads TGTGCCAGCAGACTTACCACCGGGGAGCTGTTTTTT.